Reported below is one T cell receptor beta chain. This clone was counted only a few times. The clone's antigen remains unknown. The missing CDR3 end, 3 residues past where the read stops, is filled in from the germline J gene. CVID was diagnosed by standard criteria: serum IgG, IgA and/or IgM reduced below normal range, plus specific antibody deficiency. There were 40 to 45 subjects in the CVID group (roughly 15 female and 30 or so male), ranging in age from roughly 8 to 65 years, with a mean age of 40. Predominantly Caucasian heritage was noted among both the CVID patients and the healthy controls. At the time of study participation, every CVID subject had been on replacement immunoglobulin therapy for one year or longer. At blood collection, none of the CVID subjects was ill or on immunomodulatory or immunosuppressive medication. Heparinized peripheral whole blood samples of about 5 to 8.5 ml were obtained from each donor. Genomic DNA from adults with common variable immune deficiency (CVID) and from healthy adult controls was used to sequence TCRbeta CDR3 repertoires. Diluted blood was subjected to density centrifugation over Hypaque 1077 or Ficoll-Paque for isolation of peripheral blood mononuclear cells. Unsorted mononuclear cells served as the source of genomic DNA, which was extracted either by Qiagen column purification or by a centrifugation-based method.

Germline trimming amounts to 1 base on V and 7 bases on J, with 3 as the count of junction bases outside the gene matches. The CDR3 starts with the cysteine, ends with the phenylalanine, and has 13 residues. The DNA shown is the part of the CDR3 that was read: 30 bases, in frame from base 1. CDR1 GTSNPN and CDR2 SVGIG were looked up in the germline V gene (reference sequence). This sample was included in a study of T cell clonality in common variable immunodeficiency (dated by TCRdb to between 2014 and 2017). The research as a whole found: Reportedly, TCRbeta sequences from CVID had fewer deletions and N-nucleotide insertions, and highly modified clones with 13 or more V deletions were absent from CVID. Patient heterogeneity within the CVID cohort put limits on correlating repertoire features with clinical complications. TCRbeta clonality was higher in CVID subjects than in healthy controls (t-test p = 0.018), and the increase was most characteristic of about a third of subjects. Healthy controls shared more TCRbeta clones with each other than CVID subjects shared among themselves (p < 0.0001). It was noted by the authors that sequencing of the repertoires of T cell subpopulations would be needed to clarify the cause of the increased clonality in CVID. Even though DNA input was the same, control samples had an average of approximately 82,000 unique sequences each, compared with about 32,000 in CVID samples.

Equivalent amounts of genomic DNA from CVID and control samples were used as sequencing input. For every sample, a 60 bp segment covering the rearranged TCRbeta CDR3 region was amplified and then sequenced. The immunoSEQ assay, a bias-corrected multiplex PCR combined with high-throughput sequencing, was used to amplify TCRbeta. The source study handled its data this way. Every unique nucleotide sequence was considered a clone and was annotated with V, D and J genes, copy number and frequency. Sequences were labeled productive if in frame, and non-productive if out of frame or containing stop codons. As previously described, clonality was calculated on the basis of Shannon's entropy. The predicted amino acid sequences of productive clones were used to derive mean CDR3 Kyte-Doolittle hydropathy. Hierarchical clustering of scaled V gene usage was performed with the R hclust function using Manhattan distance and complete linkage. To assess clone sharing by CDR3 amino acid sequence, 12 repertoires per group were resampled over 100 rounds. Repertoires were searched for 65 to 75 published EBV-specific and a few hundred published CMV-specific TCRbeta sequences. A couple of CVID samples that yielded fewer than 10,000 sequences were excluded from the analysis, so 42 CVID repertoires were retained. TCRdb retrieved this table from immuneACCESS and kept in-frame rearrangements only. Not all clones are present; in checked studies, unresolved V genes account for under half, and no reason is known for the remainder. V and J calls and clone size are as listed in that table; D and trimming were resolved from the DNA. The table records 32,000 or so clones for this sample, and not one of them appears only once. About 6.7% of the sample is in the top ten clones.

Recombination linked TRBV30 to TRBJ1-2; the central 10 bases match TRBD1. Sequencing was carried out using peripheral blood mononuclear cells. The sequence derives from a human donor with common variable immunodeficiency. The covered CDR3 bases are TGTGCCTGGAGTGCGACAGGGGGCTCTGGC. The translation is CAWSATGGSG. The CDR3 in its entirety is CAWSATGGSGYTF.